One and the same sample provided the 29 T cell receptor beta chains below, sequenced in a study of cytomegalovirus exposure and HLA in healthy donors. Primers: 60 Vbeta forward and 13 Jbeta reverse. The repertoire was sequenced with immunoSEQ multiplex PCR; TCRdb's copy has only in-frame clones and lacks some. Here the sample spans 210,000 or so clones, around four fifths being singletons. Source material: PBMCs. These receptors all stem from a boy between 10 and 17 years old in good health and CMV-seronegative.

This clone was seen only a few times. The rearrangement joins TRBV5-1 to TRBJ2-7, with 8 bases matching TRBD2. CDR1 is SGHRS and CDR2 is YFSETQ in the germline V gene. Germline trimming cut 4 bases from V and 5 bases from J; bases unmatched to any gene: 5. The CDR3 is made up of 13 amino acids. The DNA of the CDR3 is TGCGCCAGCAGCCCGGGAGGGGAACACGAGCAGTACTTC. Its translation is CASSPGGEHEQYF. The whole variable domain, remainder taken from reference TRBV5-1 and TRBJ2-7, is KAGVTQTPRYLIKTRGQQVTLSCSPISGHRSVSWYQQTPGQGLQFLFEYFSETQRNKGNFPGRFSGRQFSNSRSEMNVSTLELGDSALYLCASSPGGEHEQYFGPGTRLTVT.

CDR3 loop: CASRHRGSNTEAFF. CDR3 DNA sequence: TGTGCCAGCAGGCACAGGGGGTCGAACACTGAAGCTTTCTTT. The chain combines TRBV6-1 with TRBJ1-1; 8 bases agree with TRBD1. Germline CDR1 MNHNS, CDR2 SASEGT. The CDR3 loop spans 14 amino acids. Germline trimming cut 6 bases from V and 1 base from J; bases unmatched to any gene: 4.

This clone came up once. This chain links TRBV18 with TRBJ1-5; 10 bases are a match to TRBD1. Germline V gives CDR1 KGHSH, CDR2 LQKENI. The CDR3 length is 15 residues. After removal of 2 bases from V and 6 bases from J, the junction contained 4 bases not matched to a gene. The CDR3 bases are TGTGCCAGCTCACCAGGGACAGGGGTTTTTCAGCCCCAGCATTTT. It encodes CASSPGTGVFQPQHF.

The chain joins TRBV7-2 to TRBJ2-7; TRBD2 aligns across 8 bases. Germline V gene data show CDR1 as SGHTA and CDR2 as FQGNSA. The ends lost 3 bases at V and 1 base at J; junction bases unmatched: 8. The length of the CDR3 is 16 residues. The CDR3 spells CASSFGGGPRSYEQYF. Here the CDR3 DNA reads TGTGCCAGCAGCTTCGGGGGGGGGCCCAGATCCTACGAGCAGTACTTC.

The chain is built from TRBV6-5 and TRBJ1-2; D remains unclear. There are 13 residues in the CDR3. V shed 6 bases and J shed 0 bases, with 8 bases lying between them. Germline loops: CDR1 MNHEY, CDR2 SVGAGI. The CDR3 here is CASRDGPNYGYTF. CDR3 in DNA: TGTGCCAGCAGGGATGGGCCTAACTATGGCTACACCTTC.

This clone came up once. The chain links TRBV5-1 to TRBJ2-1, with TRBD1 identical over 9 bases. This CDR3 contains 15 residues. Germline V CDR1 and CDR2: SGHRS, YFSETQ. The junction had 11 bases not matched to a gene; V was cut back by 6 bases and J by 7 bases. CDR3 amino acids: CASNHGDRASNEQFF. DNA of the CDR3: TGCGCCAGCAATCACGGGGACAGGGCTAGTAATGAGCAGTTCTTC.

The chain is built from TRBV7-9 and TRBJ1-5; 8 bases are shared with TRBD1. The CDR3 loop spans 19 amino acids. CDR1 is SEHNR, CDR2 FQNEAQ, per germline (reference sequence). V shed 5 bases and J 0 bases; nucleotides not matched to a gene: 15. The CDR3 nucleotides read TGTGCCAGCAGCCCCCTAGCCAGGGGGCGGGTGGGTAGCAATCAGCCCCAGCATTTT. Protein: CASSPLARGRVGSNQPQHF.

V gene TRBV5-6 combines with J gene TRBJ2-7; 8 bases fit TRBD1. Germline V CDR1 and CDR2: SGHDT, YYEEEE. Germline trimming cut 5 bases from V and 2 bases from J; bases unmatched to any gene: 3. The CDR3 runs 13 residues. The CDR3 DNA follows: TGTGCCAGCAGACGGACAGGGACCTACGAGCAGTACTTC. This codes for CASRRTGTYEQYF.

V is TRBV5-1 and J is TRBJ1-4, with 12 bases identical to TRBD1. The CDR3 contains 16 residues. V lost 4 bases and J lost 8; bases outside the gene matches: 9. The germline V gene has CDR1 SGHRS and CDR2 YFSETQ. CDR3 in amino acids: CASSMGQGASKEKLFF. CDR3 nucleotides: TGCGCCAGCAGCATGGGACAGGGGGCGAGTAAGGAAAAACTGTTTTTT.

The chain is built from TRBV10-3 and TRBJ2-7; no clear D gene. The CDR3 length is 11 residues. V dropped 6 bases and J dropped 7 bases, with 10 bases sitting between them. In germline, CDR1 is ENHRY, CDR2 SYGVKD. The CDR3 nucleotides read TGTGCCATCAGCAGTTCTTGGGAGCAGTACTTC. This translates into CAISSSWEQYF.

The V and J genes are TRBV5-1 and TRBJ2-4; the D gene is possibly TRBD2 (5 bases). Germline V CDR1 and CDR2: SGHRS, YFSETQ. Trimming left V 5 bases short and J 1 base short, with 10 bases between. The CDR3 spans 14 residues. The CDR3 nucleotides read TGCGCCAGCAGACCGGACTTGGCCAAAAACATTCAGTACTTC. The encoded protein is CASRPDLAKNIQYF.

This clone was counted once. The J gene is TRBJ1-2, the V gene TRBV5-1; possibly TRBD1 for D (6 bases). CDR1 is SGHRS, CDR2 YFSETQ, per germline. Trimming shortened V by 7 bases and J by 0 bases, and 31 bases separated the two germline ends. The CDR3 runs to 20 residues. The CDR3 coding sequence is TGCGCCAGCTACTCGGACAGCCAAAGCTACCTGCCTCTATCTAACTATGGCTACACCTTC. Encoded protein: CASYSDSQSYLPLSNYGYTF.

The genes are TRBV30 and TRBJ1-1; 9 nucleotides match TRBD1. After removal of 2 bases from V and 0 bases from J, the junction contained 7 bases not matched to a gene. Germline values: CDR1 GTSNPN, CDR2 SVGIG (reference sequence). The CDR3 is made up of 16 amino acids. The chain's CDR3 is CAWSRGQGNMNTEAFF. DNA of the CDR3: TGTGCCTGGAGTCGGGGACAGGGAAACATGAACACTGAAGCTTTCTTT.

This clone was observed a few times. The V call is TRBV5-5, the J call TRBJ2-7; D perhaps matches TRBD1 (5 bases). The CDR3 contains 12 residues. Trimming left V 7 bases short and J 2 bases short, with 10 bases between. Germline CDR1 reads SGHKS; CDR2 reads YYEKEE (reference sequence). The CDR3 nucleotides are TGTGCCAGCCTGGACATAGCCTACGAGCAGTACTTC. As protein: CASLDIAYEQYF. Supplemented by reference TRBV5-5 and TRBJ2-7, the full variable domain reads DAGVTQSPTHLIKTRGQQVTLRCSPISGHKSVSWYQQVLGQGPQFIFQYYEKEERGRGNFPDRFSARQFPNYSSELNVNALLLGDSALYLCASLDIAYEQYFGPGTRLTVT.

The genes are TRBV4-2 and TRBJ2-2; no clear D. From germline, CDR1 is LGHNA and CDR2 YNFKEQ. The CDR3 length is 16 residues. Trimming left V 1 base short and J 2 bases short, with 11 bases between. CDR3: CASSQGHSLNTGELFF. The CDR3 nucleotides read TGTGCCAGCAGCCAAGGACATTCCTTAAACACCGGGGAGCTGTTTTTT.

V and J are TRBV29-1 and TRBJ2-2; 9 bases are shared with TRBD1. Germline V gives CDR1 SQVTM, CDR2 ANQGSEA. V dropped 5 bases and J dropped 7; count of bases not matched to a gene: 8. The CDR3 has 14 residues. DNA of the CDR3: TGCAGCGTTTCCCCGGGACAGGGAATCGGGGAGCTGTTTTTT. Amino acid sequence: CSVSPGQGIGELFF.

This clone has a handful of counts. The rearrangement uses TRBV7-9 and TRBJ2-7; D call uncertain. The ends were cut back, 1 base at V and 7 bases at J, with 8 bases in the middle. Germline V gene data show CDR1 as SEHNR and CDR2 as FQNEAQ (reference sequence). The CDR3 has 12 amino acids. CDR3: CASSLGDTEQYF. DNA for the CDR3: TGTGCCAGCAGCTTAGGCGACACTGAGCAGTACTTC.

The J gene is TRBJ2-7, the V gene TRBV6-6; D remains unclear. The CDR3 is made up of 15 amino acids. Germline V lookup: CDR1 MNHNY, CDR2 SVGAGI (reference sequence). Trimming removed 0 bases from V and 0 bases from J, with 9 bases in between. CDR3 loop: CASSYSIGGSYEQYF. CDR3 nucleotide sequence: TGTGCCAGCAGTTACTCGATAGGCGGCTCCTACGAGCAGTACTTC.

The chain is built from TRBV5-1 and TRBJ2-7; 7 bases align to TRBD1. The CDR3 extends over 15 amino acids. In germline, CDR1 is SGHRS, CDR2 YFSETQ. J lost 3 bases, V lost 2 bases, and 8 bases had no gene match. The CDR3 sequence is CASSLRQGFVYEQYF. The CDR3 DNA is TGCGCCAGCAGCTTAAGACAGGGTTTCGTCTACGAGCAGTACTTC.

The rearrangement joins TRBV27 to TRBJ2-3; D gene unclear. Germline CDR1 MNHEY, CDR2 SMNVEV (reference sequence). Between the trimmed V and J ends, which lost 6 bases and 0 bases, there was a span of 7 bases. CDR3 length: 13 residues. The CDR3 loop is CASSRTSTDTQYF. Written as DNA, the CDR3 is TGTGCCAGCAGCCGAACTAGCACAGATACGCAGTATTTT.

This chain links TRBV11-3 with TRBJ2-1, with 10 bases identical to TRBD2. Germline CDR1 SGHNT, CDR2 YENEEA. V shed 3 bases and J 8 bases; nucleotides not matched to a gene: 7. This CDR3 has 15 amino acids. This CDR3 is CASSLGTSEGDEQFF. CDR3 bases: TGTGCCAGCAGCTTGGGGACTAGCGAAGGAGATGAGCAGTTCTTC.

The chain recombines TRBV5-1 with TRBJ2-7; D remains ambiguous. CDR3 length equals 13 residues. The germline V gene has CDR1 SGHRS and CDR2 YFSETQ. V was trimmed by 0 bases and J by 6 bases, leaving 10 bases between them. CDR3 residues: CASSLAMQREQYF. In DNA, the CDR3 is TGCGCCAGCAGCTTGGCCATGCAGCGCGAGCAGTACTTC.

The genes are TRBV11-3 and TRBJ2-7; 10 positions agree with TRBD1. Germline assignment: CDR1 SGHNT and CDR2 YENEEA. The V gene end was trimmed by 4 bases and the J gene end by 2 bases; junction bases not matched to a gene: 8. The CDR3 totals 16 residues. Here the CDR3 DNA reads TGTGCCAGCAGCTCACCGGGACAGGGGACAACCTACGAGCAGTACTTC. Protein: CASSSPGQGTTYEQYF.

CDR3 nucleotides: TGTGCCAGCAGCCCAAGGACTAGCGGCACCTACGAGCAGTACTTC. Protein: CASSPRTSGTYEQYF. This chain joins TRBV5-4 and TRBJ2-7; 10 nucleotides align to TRBD2. The CDR3 sequence is 15 residues long. The germline gives CDR1 SGHNT, CDR2 YYREEE (reference sequence). The ends lost 4 bases at V and 2 bases at J; junction bases unmatched: 6.

The genes are TRBV30 and TRBJ2-2; 7 bases fit TRBD1. Germline V CDR1 and CDR2: GTSNPN, SVGIG (reference sequence). Trimming removed 3 bases from V and 2 bases from J; junction bases left unmatched: 3. The CDR3 length is 14 residues. The CDR3 reads CAWRQGRNTGELFF. In DNA form, the CDR3 reads TGTGCCTGGAGACAGGGGCGAAACACCGGGGAGCTGTTTTTT.

The chain recombines TRBV4-1 with TRBJ1-1; the D is unclear. V was shortened by 3 bases and J by 3 bases, with 14 bases between the two germline ends. The CDR3 consists of 15 residues. From germline, CDR1 is MGHRA and CDR2 YSYEKL. CDR3 DNA sequence: TGCGCCAGCAGCCAGCACCCGGAGCAAGACACTGAAGCTTTCTTT. Amino acid sequence: CASSQHPEQDTEAFF.

CDR3 DNA: TGTGCTAGTGGTTTGGAAGACAGGGGACGCGATAATGAAAAACTGTTTTTT. This gives the protein CASGLEDRGRDNEKLFF. The chain is built from TRBV12-5 and TRBJ1-4; 8 bases line up with TRBD1. The CDR3 runs 17 residues. Unmatched junction bases numbered 8, after V lost 1 base and J lost 4 bases. The V gene's germline CDR1 is LGHNT and CDR2 FRNRAP.

This clone was observed a few times. This chain links TRBV7-9 with TRBJ1-4; 10 positions agree with TRBD1. The trim removed 5 bases at V and 1 base at J, leaving 10 bases unmatched. There are 18 residues in the CDR3. Germline V gene data show CDR1 as SEHNR and CDR2 as FQNEAQ (reference sequence). CDR3 sequence: CASSLRDRGLVTNEKLFF. The CDR3 nucleotides read TGTGCCAGCAGCCTGCGGGACAGGGGCTTAGTAACTAATGAAAAACTGTTTTTT.

The rearrangement joins TRBV19 to TRBJ2-5; perhaps TRBD2 as D (5 bases). The CDR3 has 16 amino acids. V was shortened by 5 bases and J by 5 bases, with 21 bases between the two germline ends. Germline CDR1 reads LNHDA; CDR2 reads SQIVND (reference sequence). The CDR3 DNA sequence: TGTGCCAGTAGTCCCCCGTTGGACTTGGGATGGGAGACCCAGTACTTC. Translated: CASSPPLDLGWETQYF.